One sample yielded the 23 T cell receptor beta chains listed below, sequenced in a study of shared clonotypes between healthy human individuals. In the naive CD8 group, cells lacked CD45RO and were positively selected for CCR7, so terminally differentiated effector memory CD45RA+ cells were left out. Libraries were prepared by immunoSEQ multiplex PCR; TCRdb keeps only in-frame clonotypes and omits some of them. This table holds 2 million or so clones, around 96% found once. The sample comprised naive CD8+ T cells sorted from blood. These receptors were collected from a man aged 18 to 30 in good health.

The gene calls are TRBV7-9 and TRBJ2-2; TRBD1 or TRBD2 may be the D gene (6 bases each). V dropped 10 bases and J dropped 4 bases, with 22 bases sitting between them. The CDR3 runs to 16 residues. Germline CDR1 reads SEHNR; CDR2 reads FQNEAQ (reference sequence). CDR3 nucleotide sequence: TGTGCCACCAGACTAGGGACACTATTAACCACCGGGGAGCTGTTTTTT. Encoded protein: CATRLGTLLTTGELFF.

The genes are TRBV6-1 and TRBJ2-5; 9 bases line up with TRBD2. Losses at the gene ends were 2 bases for V and 5 bases for J; bases not matched to a gene: 9. This CDR3 contains 16 residues. The V gene's germline CDR1 is MNHNS and CDR2 SASEGT. The CDR3 region has the DNA TGTGCCAGCAGTGAACTAGCGGGGACTATCGGGGAGACCCAGTACTTC. Amino acids: CASSELAGTIGETQYF.

The CDR3 DNA reads TGCGCCAGCAGCCAAATCCTGTCAGTCGGGGATACGCAGTATTTT. Its protein is CASSQILSVGDTQYF. The chain couples TRBV4-3 to TRBJ2-3, with D uncertain. Germline V lookup: CDR1 LGHNA, CDR2 YSLEER. The CDR3 is 15 residues long. V was cut by 2 bases and J by 6 bases, with 15 bases left in between.

The chain joins TRBV9 to TRBJ2-7, with 11 bases matching TRBD2. With V trimmed by 4 bases and J by 2 bases, 5 bases remained unmatched. The V gene's germline CDR1 is SGDLS and CDR2 YYNGEE. The CDR3 loop spans 15 amino acids. The CDR3 DNA is TGTGCCAGCAGCCTAGGGACTAGCGGACCCTACGAGCAGTACTTC. This gives the protein CASSLGTSGPYEQYF.

For the CDR3, the DNA is TGTGCCAGCAGCTTACCTGGTAACCCCCACGAGCAGTACTTC. Protein product: CASSLPGNPHEQYF. The genes are TRBV7-9 and TRBJ2-7; D ambiguous. CDR1 SEHNR and CDR2 FQNEAQ come from the germline V gene (reference sequence). The CDR3 length is 14 residues. The V end lost 2 bases, the J end lost 5 bases, and 13 bases lay between the germline ends.

V gene TRBV4-3 combines with J gene TRBJ2-1, with 9 nucleotides matching TRBD2. The CDR3 has 16 residues. Germline assignment: CDR1 LGHNA and CDR2 YSLEER. Trimming cost V 3 bases and J 2 bases; bases outside gene matches: 5. The CDR3 DNA sequence: TGCGCCAGCAGCCAGGATAGCGGGAGTGCCTACAATGAGCAGTTCTTC. This sequence encodes CASSQDSGSAYNEQFF.

The chain joins TRBV7-9 to TRBJ2-5; D not certain. This CDR3 has 15 residues. From germline, CDR1 is SEHNR and CDR2 FQNEAQ (reference sequence). V was trimmed by 5 bases and J by 3 bases, leaving 16 bases between them. The CDR3 nucleotides read TGTGCCAGCAGCCCCGGTGAGGTAGGCGAAGAGACCCAGTACTTC. Protein sequence: CASSPGEVGEETQYF.

The V and J genes are TRBV4-1 and TRBJ2-7; 7 nucleotides match TRBD1. Germline V gene data show CDR1 as MGHRA and CDR2 as YSYEKL. V was clipped by 0 bases and J by 0 bases; unmatched bases: 5. The CDR3 runs to 16 residues. Here the CDR3 reads CASSQETGSSSYEQYF. DNA of the CDR3: TGCGCCAGCAGCCAAGAGACAGGGTCGAGCTCCTACGAGCAGTACTTC.

This sequence joins TRBV5-6 and TRBJ2-5; the D is unclear. The CDR3 contains 17 residues. From germline, CDR1 is SGHDT and CDR2 YYEEEE. Trimming pared 1 base from V and 5 bases from J, leaving 21 bases between. CDR3 region: CASSLLSSAAILETQYF. CDR3 bases: TGTGCCAGCAGCTTGTTGTCATCAGCCGCAATTCTGGAGACCCAGTACTTC.

This clone appeared once. The same CDR3 arises from other DNA sequences in this sample as well. The chain couples TRBV27 to TRBJ1-1; 7 bases agree with TRBD1. V was pared by 5 bases and J by 3 bases, with 6 bases of the junction left unmatched. The CDR3 consists of 14 residues. The germline V gene encodes CDR1 MNHEY and CDR2 SMNVEV (reference sequence). In DNA, the CDR3 is TGTGCCAGCAGTCTCCGACAGGGAGACACTGAAGCTTTCTTT. Protein sequence: CASSLRQGDTEAFF.

The chain employs TRBV4-3 and TRBJ2-1; D call uncertain. The CDR3 covers 15 residues. The germline V gene has CDR1 LGHNA and CDR2 YSLEER. The germline V and J ends were trimmed by 0 bases and 0 bases, with 6 bases remaining between them. DNA for the CDR3: TGCGCCAGCAGCCAAGAGACATTCTCCTACAATGAGCAGTTCTTC. The encoded protein is CASSQETFSYNEQFF.

The V and J genes are TRBV4-1 and TRBJ1-1, with D uncertain. The V end lost 3 bases, the J end lost 8 bases, and 13 bases lay between the germline ends. The CDR3 runs 13 residues. Germline CDR1 MGHRA, CDR2 YSYEKL. The CDR3 coding sequence is TGCGCCAGCAGCCAGAGTGGGCTTGGGGAAGCTTTCTTT. Translating gives CASSQSGLGEAFF.

On this clone: The sample has other DNA sequences that encode this CDR3 too. V usage is TRBV27 and J usage is TRBJ2-7, with 10 bases that match TRBD1. The ends lost 0 bases at V and 2 bases at J; junction bases unmatched: 1. Germline V gene data show CDR1 as MNHEY and CDR2 as SMNVEV (reference sequence). There are 15 residues in the CDR3. The CDR3 DNA is TGTGCCAGCAGTTTATCGGGACAGGGGACCTACGAGCAGTACTTC. This encodes CASSLSGQGTYEQYF.

The chain carries TRBV5-6 and TRBJ2-7, with D perhaps matching TRBD1 (6 bases). V lost 2 bases, J lost 6 bases, and 15 bases lay in between. Per germline, CDR1 SGHDT and CDR2 YYEEEE. The CDR3 is 14 residues long. The DNA for the CDR3 is TGTGCCAGCAGCTTTGGGTCAGGGGCGGCCGAGCAGTACTTC. Amino acids: CASSFGSGAAEQYF.

The rearrangement joins TRBV6-5 to TRBJ2-3; unclear D gene. Germline values: CDR1 MNHEY, CDR2 SVGAGI. CDR3 length: 14 residues. The V and J ends lost 8 bases and 2 bases respectively, with 14 bases between them. In nucleotides, the CDR3 is TGTGCCAGCTCCGACCCAGCTCCCACAGATACGCAGTATTTT. Protein sequence: CASSDPAPTDTQYF.

The V call is TRBV10-3, the J call TRBJ2-5; weak D call: TRBD1 (6 bases). Looked up from germline, CDR1 is ENHRY and CDR2 is SYGVKD. The CDR3 loop spans 13 amino acids. V was pared by 7 bases and J by 2 bases, with 11 bases between. CDR3 sequence: CAITQGYQETQYF. The CDR3 DNA follows: TGTGCCATCACCCAGGGGTATCAAGAGACCCAGTACTTC.

The rearrangement uses TRBV7-9 and TRBJ2-3, with D maybe TRBD2 (6 bases). The CDR3 extends over 14 amino acids. Per germline, CDR1 SEHNR and CDR2 FQNEAQ (reference sequence). V dropped 4 bases and J dropped 2 bases, with 10 bases sitting between them. The CDR3 nucleotides are TGTGCCAGCAGCTCCGGGACTTTCACAGATACGCAGTATTTT. Amino acids: CASSSGTFTDTQYF.

This chain uses TRBV7-2 with TRBJ2-2; 10 bases line up with TRBD1. CDR3 length: 18 amino acids. Germline CDR1 SGHTA, CDR2 FQGNSA. With 0 bases clipped from V and 3 bases from J, the junction kept 7 bases outside the gene matches. CDR3 loop: CASSLAWGQGWDTGELFF. CDR3 nucleotides: TGTGCCAGCAGCTTAGCCTGGGGACAGGGGTGGGACACCGGGGAGCTGTTTTTT.

This rearrangement joins TRBV14 to TRBJ2-2; no clear D gene. This CDR3 is 15 amino acids long. Deletions cut 1 base from V and 4 bases from J, with 10 bases between. In germline, CDR1 is SGHDN, CDR2 FVKESK. This CDR3 is CASSQVWSSTGELFF. CDR3 nucleotides: TGTGCCAGCAGCCAAGTTTGGAGTAGCACCGGGGAGCTGTTTTTT. The full variable domain, rest sourced from reference TRBV14 and TRBJ2-2, is EAGVTQFPSHSVIEKGQTVTLRCDPISGHDNLYWYRRVMGKEIKFLLHFVKESKQDESGMPNNRFLAERTGGTYSTLKVQPAELEDSGVYFCASSQVWSSTGELFFGEGSRLTVL.

This clone was found once. The gene calls are TRBV11-2 and TRBJ1-1; TRBD1 is a possible D gene (5 bases). The CDR3 is 13 amino acids. Germline lookup yields CDR1 SGHAT and CDR2 FQNNGV. Trimming took off 6 bases at V and 7 bases at J, with 15 bases between the two ends. CDR3 residues: CASRLGGPYEAFF. The CDR3 nucleotides are TGTGCCAGCAGGCTGGGGGGACCCTATGAAGCTTTCTTT.

This chain uses TRBV6-5 with TRBJ2-7; 9 bases fit TRBD1. The germline V gene has CDR1 MNHEY and CDR2 SVGAGI. There are 14 residues in the CDR3. With 5 bases clipped from V and 6 bases from J, the junction kept 8 bases outside the gene matches. CDR3 residues: CASSPGTGPVEQYF. As DNA, the CDR3 is TGTGCCAGCAGTCCCGGGACAGGGCCGGTCGAGCAGTACTTC.

J is TRBJ1-2 and V is TRBV2, with D possibly matching TRBD1 (6 bases). V dropped 4 bases and J dropped 6 bases, with 15 bases sitting between them. Germline CDR1 and CDR2: SNHLY and FYNNEI. This CDR3 has 14 residues. The CDR3 DNA reads TGTGCCAGCAGTGCGGGGGGCGTTGGCGATGGCTACACCTTC. Protein: CASSAGGVGDGYTF.

This clone was seen only once. The chain employs TRBV4-3 and TRBJ2-2, with 7 bases matching TRBD1. The V gene end was trimmed by 1 base and the J gene end by 8 bases; junction bases not matched to a gene: 7. The CDR3 has 15 residues. CDR1 and CDR2 from the germline V gene are LGHNA and YSLEER. CDR3 loop: CASSQATGAWGELFF. DNA for the CDR3: TGCGCCAGCAGCCAAGCCACAGGGGCATGGGGGGAGCTGTTTTTT.